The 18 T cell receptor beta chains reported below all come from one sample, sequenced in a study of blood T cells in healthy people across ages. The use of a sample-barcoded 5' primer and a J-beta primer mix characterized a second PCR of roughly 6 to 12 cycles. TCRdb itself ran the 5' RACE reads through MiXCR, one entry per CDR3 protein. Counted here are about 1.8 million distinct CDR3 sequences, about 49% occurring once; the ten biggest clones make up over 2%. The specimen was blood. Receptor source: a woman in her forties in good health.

The CDR3 nucleotides read TGTGCCATCAGTGAGGATGCGGGGGTAATCACAGATACGCAGTATTTT. Its translation: CAISEDAGVITDTQYF. The rearrangement links TRBV10-3 to TRBJ2-3, with 7 bases that match TRBD2. J gave up 2 bases and V 2 bases, and 7 bases lay outside the gene matches. This CDR3 has 16 amino acids. The germline V gene encodes CDR1 ENHRY and CDR2 SYGVKD.

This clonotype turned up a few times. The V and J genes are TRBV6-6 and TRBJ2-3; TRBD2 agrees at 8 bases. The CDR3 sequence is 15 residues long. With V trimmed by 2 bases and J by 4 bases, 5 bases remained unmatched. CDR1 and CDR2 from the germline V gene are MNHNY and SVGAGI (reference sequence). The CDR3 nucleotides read TGTGCCAGCAGTTACCTAGCGGGCGAGGCAGATACGCAGTATTTT. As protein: CASSYLAGEADTQYF.

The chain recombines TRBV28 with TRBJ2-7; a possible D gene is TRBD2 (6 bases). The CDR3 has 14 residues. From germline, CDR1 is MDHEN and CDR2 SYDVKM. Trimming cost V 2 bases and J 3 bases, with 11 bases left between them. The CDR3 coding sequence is TGTGCCAGCAGTTTAATCAGGAGGGGCTACGAGCAGTACTTC. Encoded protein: CASSLIRRGYEQYF. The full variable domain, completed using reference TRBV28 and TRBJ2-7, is DVKVTQSSRYLVKRTGEKVFLECVQDMDHENMFWYRQDPGLGLRLIYFSYDVKMKEKGDIPEGYSVSREKKERFSLILESASTNQTSMYLCASSLIRRGYEQYFGPGTRLTVT.

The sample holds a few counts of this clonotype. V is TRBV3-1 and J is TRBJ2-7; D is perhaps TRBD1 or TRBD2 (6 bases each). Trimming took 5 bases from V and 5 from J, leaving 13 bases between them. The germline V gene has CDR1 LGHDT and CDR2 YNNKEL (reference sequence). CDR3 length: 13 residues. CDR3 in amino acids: CASSYLGGNEQYF. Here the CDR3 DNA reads TGTGCCAGCAGCTACTTGGGGGGCAACGAGCAGTACTTC.

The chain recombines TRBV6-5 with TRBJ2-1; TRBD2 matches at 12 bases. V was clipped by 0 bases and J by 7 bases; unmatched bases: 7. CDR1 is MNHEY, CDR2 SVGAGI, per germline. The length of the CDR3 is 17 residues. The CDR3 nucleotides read TGTGCCAGCAGTTACTCCCCTAGACTAGCGGGGGAGAATGAGCAGTTCTTC. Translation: CASSYSPRLAGENEQFF.

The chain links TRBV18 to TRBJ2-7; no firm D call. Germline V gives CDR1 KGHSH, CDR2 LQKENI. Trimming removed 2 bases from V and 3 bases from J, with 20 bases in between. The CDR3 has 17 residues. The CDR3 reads CASSPTAGTGKDYEQYF. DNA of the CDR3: TGTGCCAGCTCACCAACGGCTGGAACTGGGAAAGACTACGAGCAGTACTTC.

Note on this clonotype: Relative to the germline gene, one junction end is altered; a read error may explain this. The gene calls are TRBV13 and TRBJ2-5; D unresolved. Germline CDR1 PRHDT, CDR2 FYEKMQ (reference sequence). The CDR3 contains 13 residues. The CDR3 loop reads CAGSLASDRVPYF. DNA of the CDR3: TGTGCCGGCAGCTTAGCCTCGGACCGGGTACCGTACTTC.

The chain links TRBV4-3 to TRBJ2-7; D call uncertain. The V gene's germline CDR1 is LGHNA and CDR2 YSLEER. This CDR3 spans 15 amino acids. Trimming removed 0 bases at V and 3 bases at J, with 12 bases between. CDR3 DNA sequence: TGCGCCAGCAGCCAAGATCTAGGAGAGAGCTACGAGCAGTACTTC. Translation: CASSQDLGESYEQYF.

CDR3 loop: CASSCVGDTSYEQYF. The CDR3 coding sequence is TGCGCCAGCAGCTGTGTTGGGGATACCTCCTACGAGCAGTACTTC. The chain uses TRBV5-1 and TRBJ2-7; unclear D gene. V lost 3 bases and J lost 0, with 13 bases in between. This CDR3 is built from 15 residues. Germline assignment: CDR1 SGHRS and CDR2 YFSETQ.

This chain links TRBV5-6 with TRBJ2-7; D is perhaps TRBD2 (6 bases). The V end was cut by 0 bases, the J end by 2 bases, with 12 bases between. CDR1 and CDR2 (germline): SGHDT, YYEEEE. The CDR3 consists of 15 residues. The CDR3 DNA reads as TGTGCCAGCAGCTTGGAGGCAGGGAGGCCCTACGAGCAGTACTTC. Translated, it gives CASSLEAGRPYEQYF.

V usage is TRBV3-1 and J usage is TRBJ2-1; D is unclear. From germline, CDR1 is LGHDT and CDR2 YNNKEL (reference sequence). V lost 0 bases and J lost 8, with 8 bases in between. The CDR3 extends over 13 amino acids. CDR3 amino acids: CASSQDLTHEQFF. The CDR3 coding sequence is TGTGCCAGCAGCCAAGATCTTACCCATGAGCAGTTCTTC.

The chain's CDR3 is CASRRTFNSPLHF. In nucleotides, the CDR3 is TGTGCCAGCAGGCGGACTTTCAATTCACCCCTCCACTTT. The genes are TRBV28 and TRBJ1-6; no clear D. The CDR3 is 13 amino acids. Germline V CDR1 and CDR2: MDHEN, SYDVKM. V was shortened by 6 bases and J by 7 bases, with 10 bases between the two germline ends.

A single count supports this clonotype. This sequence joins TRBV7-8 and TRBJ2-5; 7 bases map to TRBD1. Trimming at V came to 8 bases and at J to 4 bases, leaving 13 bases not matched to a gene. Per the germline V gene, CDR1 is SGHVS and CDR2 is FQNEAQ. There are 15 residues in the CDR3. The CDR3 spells CASQNRQGFPETQYF. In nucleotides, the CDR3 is TGTGCCAGCCAAAATAGACAGGGTTTCCCAGAGACCCAGTACTTC. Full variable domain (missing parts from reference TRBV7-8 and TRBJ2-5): GAGVSQSPRYKVAKRGQDVALRCDPISGHVSLFWYQQALGQGPEFLTYFQNEAQLDKSGLPSDRFFAERPEGSVSTLKIQRTQQEDSAVYLCASQNRQGFPETQYFGPGTRLLVL.

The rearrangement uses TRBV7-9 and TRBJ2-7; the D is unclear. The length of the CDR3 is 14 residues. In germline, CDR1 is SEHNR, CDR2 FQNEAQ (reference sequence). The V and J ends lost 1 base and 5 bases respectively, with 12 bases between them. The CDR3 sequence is CASSLDVGSHEQYF. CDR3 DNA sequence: TGTGCCAGCAGCTTAGATGTAGGGTCCCACGAGCAGTACTTC.

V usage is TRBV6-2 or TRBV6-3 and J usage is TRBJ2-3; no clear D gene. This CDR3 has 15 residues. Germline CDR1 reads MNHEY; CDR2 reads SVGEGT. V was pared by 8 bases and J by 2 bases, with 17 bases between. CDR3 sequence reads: CASGSNPKNTDTQYF. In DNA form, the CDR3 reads TGTGCCAGCGGGTCAAATCCGAAAAACACAGATACGCAGTATTTT.

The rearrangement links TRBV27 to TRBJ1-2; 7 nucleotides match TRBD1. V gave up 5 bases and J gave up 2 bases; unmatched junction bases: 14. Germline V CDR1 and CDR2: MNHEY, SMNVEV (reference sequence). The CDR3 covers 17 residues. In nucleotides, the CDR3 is TGTGCCAGCAGTCCCCTTGTCAGGGGGACAGTCAACTATGGCTACACCTTC. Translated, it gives CASSPLVRGTVNYGYTF.

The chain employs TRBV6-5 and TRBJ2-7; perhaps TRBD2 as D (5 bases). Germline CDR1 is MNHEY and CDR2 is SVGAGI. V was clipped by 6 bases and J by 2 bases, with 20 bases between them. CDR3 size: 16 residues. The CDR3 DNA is TGTGCCAGCAGCATAACTTCAGGAGGTTCTCCCTACGAGCAGTACTTC. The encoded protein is CASSITSGGSPYEQYF.

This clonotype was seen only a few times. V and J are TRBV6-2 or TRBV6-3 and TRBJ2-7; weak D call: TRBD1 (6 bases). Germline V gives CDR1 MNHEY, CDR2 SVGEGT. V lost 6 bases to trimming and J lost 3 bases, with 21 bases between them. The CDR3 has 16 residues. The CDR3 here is CASRNDRKTKDYEQYF. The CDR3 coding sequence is TGTGCCAGCAGAAATGACAGGAAGACGAAGGACTACGAGCAGTACTTC.